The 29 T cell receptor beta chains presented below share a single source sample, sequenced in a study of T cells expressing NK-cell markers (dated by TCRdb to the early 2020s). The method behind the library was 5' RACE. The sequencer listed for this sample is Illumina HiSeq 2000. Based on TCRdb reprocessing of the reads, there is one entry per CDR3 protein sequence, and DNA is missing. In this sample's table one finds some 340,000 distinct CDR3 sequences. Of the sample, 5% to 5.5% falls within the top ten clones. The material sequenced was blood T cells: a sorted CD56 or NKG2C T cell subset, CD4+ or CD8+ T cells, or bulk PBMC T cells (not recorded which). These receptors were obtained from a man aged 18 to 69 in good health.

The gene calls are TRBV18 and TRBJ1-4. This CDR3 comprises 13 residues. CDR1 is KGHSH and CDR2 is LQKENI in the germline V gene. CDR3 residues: CASSLRPDFRLFF. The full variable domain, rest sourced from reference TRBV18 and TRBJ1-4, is NAGVMQNPRHLVRRRGQEARLRCSPMKGHSHVYWYRQLPEEGLKFMVYLQKENIIDESGMPKERFSAEFPKEGPSILRIQQVVRGDSAAYFCASSLRPDFRLFFGSGTQLSVL.

CDR3 amino acids: CSARVGVLNEKLFF. The J gene is TRBJ1-4, the V gene TRBV20-1. In germline, CDR1 is DFQATT, CDR2 SNEGSKA (reference sequence). This CDR3 is built from 14 residues.

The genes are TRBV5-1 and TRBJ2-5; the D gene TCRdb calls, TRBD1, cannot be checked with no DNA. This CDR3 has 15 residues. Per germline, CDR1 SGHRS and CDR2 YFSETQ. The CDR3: CASSTRDAVGETQYF.

CDR3 protein: CASSLAPGLAFLGEQFF. This chain links TRBV7-2 with TRBJ2-1; TCRdb outputs TRBD2, but without DNA this stays unchecked. Germline CDR1 is SGHTA and CDR2 is FQGNSA. The CDR3 is made up of 17 amino acids.

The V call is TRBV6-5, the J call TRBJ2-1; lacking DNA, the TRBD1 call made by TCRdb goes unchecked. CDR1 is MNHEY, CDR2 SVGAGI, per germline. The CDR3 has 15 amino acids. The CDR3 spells CASSPWGYSYNEQFF.

The CDR3 region is CASGVGGVDTEAFF. This sequence joins TRBV12-5 and TRBJ1-1; the D call of TRBD1 rests on TCRdb alone, since no DNA is present to check it. Germline V CDR1 and CDR2: LGHNT, FRNRAP. The CDR3 totals 14 residues.

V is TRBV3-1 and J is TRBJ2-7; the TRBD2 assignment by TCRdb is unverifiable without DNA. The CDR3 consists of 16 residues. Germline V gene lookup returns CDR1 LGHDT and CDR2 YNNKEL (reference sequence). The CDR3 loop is CASSRGLAGISYEQYF.

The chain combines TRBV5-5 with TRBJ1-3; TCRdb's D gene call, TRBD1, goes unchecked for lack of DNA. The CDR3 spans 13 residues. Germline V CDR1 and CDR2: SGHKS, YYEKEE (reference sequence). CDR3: CASSGTTGNTIYF.

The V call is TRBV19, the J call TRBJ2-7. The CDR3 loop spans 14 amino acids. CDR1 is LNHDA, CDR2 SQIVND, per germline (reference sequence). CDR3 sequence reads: CASSIIGGTYEQYF.

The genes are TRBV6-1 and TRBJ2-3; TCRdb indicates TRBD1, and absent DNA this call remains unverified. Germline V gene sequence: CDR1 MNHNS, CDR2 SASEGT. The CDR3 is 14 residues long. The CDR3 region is CASRLTGSTDTQYF.

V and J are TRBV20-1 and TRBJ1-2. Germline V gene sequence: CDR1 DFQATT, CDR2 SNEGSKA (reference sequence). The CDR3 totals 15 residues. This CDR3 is CSARDLDRAGHGYTF.

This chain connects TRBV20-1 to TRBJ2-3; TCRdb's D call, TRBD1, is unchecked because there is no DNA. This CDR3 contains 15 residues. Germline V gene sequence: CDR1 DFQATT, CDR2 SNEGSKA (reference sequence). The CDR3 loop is CSARSWTGRTDTQYF.

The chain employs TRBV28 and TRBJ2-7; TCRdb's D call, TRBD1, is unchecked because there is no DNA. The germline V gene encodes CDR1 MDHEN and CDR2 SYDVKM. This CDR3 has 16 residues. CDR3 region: CASSQRPGQGLYEQYF.

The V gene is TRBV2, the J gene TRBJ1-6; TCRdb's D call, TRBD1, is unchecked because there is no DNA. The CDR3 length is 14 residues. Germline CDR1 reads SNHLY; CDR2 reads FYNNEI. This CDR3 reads CASSARQGYSPLHF. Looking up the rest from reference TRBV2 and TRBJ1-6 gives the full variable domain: EPEVTQTPSHQVTQMGQEVILRCVPISNHLYFYWYRQILGQKVEFLVSFYNNEISEKSEIFDDQFSVERPDGSNFTLKIRSTKLEDSAMYFCASSARQGYSPLHFGNGTRLTVT.

CDR3 in amino acids: CSANFLKTQYF. The chain carries TRBV20-1 and TRBJ2-5. Germline V gene data show CDR1 as DFQATT and CDR2 as SNEGSKA (reference sequence). The CDR3 is 11 amino acids.

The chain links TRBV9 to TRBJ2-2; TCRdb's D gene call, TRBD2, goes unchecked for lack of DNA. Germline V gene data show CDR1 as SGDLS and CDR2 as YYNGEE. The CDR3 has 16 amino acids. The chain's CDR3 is CASRGLGGKNTGELFF.

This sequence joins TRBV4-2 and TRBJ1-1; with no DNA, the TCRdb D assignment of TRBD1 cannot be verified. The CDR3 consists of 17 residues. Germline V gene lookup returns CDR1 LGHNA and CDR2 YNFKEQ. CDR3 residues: CASSQDGTKIMNTEAFF.

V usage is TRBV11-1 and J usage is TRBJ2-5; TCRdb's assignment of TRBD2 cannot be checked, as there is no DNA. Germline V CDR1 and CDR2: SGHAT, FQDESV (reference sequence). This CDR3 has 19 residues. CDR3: CASSFFRTEGRAEKETQYF.

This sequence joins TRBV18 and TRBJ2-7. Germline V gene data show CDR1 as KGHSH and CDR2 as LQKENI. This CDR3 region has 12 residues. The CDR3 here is CASSPTSYEQYF.

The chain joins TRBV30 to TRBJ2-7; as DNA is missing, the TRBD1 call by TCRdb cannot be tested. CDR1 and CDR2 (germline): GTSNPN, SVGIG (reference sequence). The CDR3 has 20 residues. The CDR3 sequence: CAWSPRGDRGSRRHSYEQYF.

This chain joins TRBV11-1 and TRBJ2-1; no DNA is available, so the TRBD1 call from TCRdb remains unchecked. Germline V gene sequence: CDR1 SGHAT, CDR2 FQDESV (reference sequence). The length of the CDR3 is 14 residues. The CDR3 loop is CVSRDTNQYNEQFF.

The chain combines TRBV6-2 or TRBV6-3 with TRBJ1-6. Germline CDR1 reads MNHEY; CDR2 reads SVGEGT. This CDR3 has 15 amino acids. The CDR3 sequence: CASRTLQRSNSPLHF.

This CDR3 reads CASSMKPVVDTQYF. The J gene is TRBJ2-3, the V gene TRBV19. Germline CDR1 reads LNHDA; CDR2 reads SQIVND (reference sequence). This CDR3 is 14 amino acids long.

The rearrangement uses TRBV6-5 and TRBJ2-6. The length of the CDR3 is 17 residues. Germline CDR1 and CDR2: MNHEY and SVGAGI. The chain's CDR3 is CASSYSVIDSGANVLTF.

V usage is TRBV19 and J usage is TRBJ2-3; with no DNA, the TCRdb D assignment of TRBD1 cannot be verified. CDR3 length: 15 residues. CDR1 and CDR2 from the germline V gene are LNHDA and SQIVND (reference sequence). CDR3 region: CATRDRGLLLDTQYF.

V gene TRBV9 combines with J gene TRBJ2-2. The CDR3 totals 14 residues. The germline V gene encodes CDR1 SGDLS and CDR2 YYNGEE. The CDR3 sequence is CASSVGPNTGELFF.

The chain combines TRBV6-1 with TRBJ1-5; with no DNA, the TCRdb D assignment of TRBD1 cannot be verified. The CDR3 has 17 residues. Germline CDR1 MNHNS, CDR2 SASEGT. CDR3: CASNSRQGLLFNQPQHF.

This chain's CDR3 is CASSILANRYTGELFF. The rearrangement uses TRBV5-6 and TRBJ2-2; TCRdb selects TRBD2, and the lack of DNA leaves this call unchecked. Germline CDR1 SGHDT, CDR2 YYEEEE. The CDR3 sequence is 16 residues long.

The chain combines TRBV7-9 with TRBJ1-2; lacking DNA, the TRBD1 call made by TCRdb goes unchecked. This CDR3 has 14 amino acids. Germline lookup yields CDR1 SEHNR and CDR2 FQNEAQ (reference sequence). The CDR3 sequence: CASSLVGQALGYTF.